These 22 T cell receptor beta chains were all obtained from the same sample, sequenced in a study of T cells in Graves' hyperthyroidism and ophthalmopathy. RNA transcripts served as the template for amplifying TCR beta CDR3 regions. First-round RT-PCR targeting the TCR CDR3 was performed with the HTBI primer set. TCRdb re-analysed the multiplex PCR reads in MiXCR, keeping a single row per CDR3 protein. The repertoire includes some 550,000 distinct CDR3 sequences, around 15% of them detected once, and less than 3.5% sits in the top ten. What was sequenced was blood. Receptors were obtained from a woman between 40 and 55 years old with Graves' ophthalmopathy.

The table lists this clonotype with a few counts. The chain joins TRBV5-6 to TRBJ1-4; weak D call: TRBD1 (5 bases). The V and J ends lost 1 base and 0 bases respectively, with 13 bases between them. CDR1 is SGHDT and CDR2 is YYEEEE in the germline V gene. This CDR3 contains 17 residues. CDR3 in amino acids: CASSLWGIGTTNEKLFF. The CDR3 nucleotides are TGTGCCAGCAGCTTGTGGGGCATCGGGACAACTAATGAAAAACTGTTTTTT.

This clonotype appeared many times. The V and J genes are TRBV7-2 and TRBJ2-1, with TRBD1 matching 7 bases. The V gene's germline CDR1 is SGHTA and CDR2 FQGNSA. Trimming cost V 5 bases and J 9 bases; bases outside gene matches: 16. This CDR3 contains 16 residues. CDR3 nucleotide sequence: TGTGCCAGCAGCCCTTACCGACAGGGTCTGCGAGGTGAGCAGTTCTTC. Translated: CASSPYRQGLRGEQFF.

Ten or more counts support this clonotype. This chain uses TRBV6-1 with TRBJ2-1; 9 bases agree with TRBD2. After removal of 6 bases from V and 0 bases from J, the junction contained 6 bases not matched to a gene. This CDR3 has 16 residues. Per the germline V gene, CDR1 is MNHNS and CDR2 is SASEGT. The CDR3 reads CASSSGTSYSYNEQFF. The CDR3 bases are TGTGCCAGCAGCTCCGGGACTAGCTACTCCTACAATGAGCAGTTCTTC.

With respect to this clonotype: A read error may be the cause here, since a much bigger clone is one base away. The V gene is TRBV28, the J gene TRBJ2-1; 8 positions match TRBD2. The CDR3 sequence is 15 residues long. Germline CDR1 MDHEN, CDR2 SYDVKM. CDR3 amino acids: CASGLISGAYNEQFF. The CDR3 DNA reads as TGTGCCAGCGGTTTGATTAGCGGGGCTTACAATGAGCAGTTCTTC.

CDR3 region: CAWSVPGGPSGETQYF. CDR3 in DNA: TGTGCCTGGAGTGTGCCCGGGGGGCCCTCGGGGGAGACCCAGTACTTC. The rearrangement links TRBV30 to TRBJ2-5; tentative D call: TRBD2 (7 bases). V gave up 0 bases and J gave up 5 bases, with 19 bases separating them. The CDR3 is 16 residues long. Per the germline V gene, CDR1 is GTSNPN and CDR2 is SVGIG (reference sequence).

The V gene is TRBV7-6, the J gene TRBJ2-7, with a possible D match to TRBD2 (6 bases). Deletions cut 5 bases from V and 3 bases from J, with 14 bases between. The CDR3 extends over 14 amino acids. Germline loops: CDR1 SGHVS, CDR2 FNYEAQ. The CDR3 spells CASSPRGSGYEQYF. The CDR3 DNA follows: TGTGCCAGCAGCCCTCGGGGGTCAGGCTACGAGCAGTACTTC.

This clonotype was seen many times. This chain connects TRBV20-1 to TRBJ2-7; D is possibly TRBD1 (5 bases). Looked up from germline, CDR1 is DFQATT and CDR2 is SNEGSKA (reference sequence). The CDR3 runs 14 residues. Trimming shortened V by 5 bases and J by 0 bases, and 14 bases separated the two germline ends. The CDR3 is CSAFYPTASYEQYF. The CDR3 DNA reads TGCAGTGCTTTCTACCCGACAGCCTCCTACGAGCAGTACTTC.

This clonotype was detected many times. The V gene is TRBV28, the J gene TRBJ1-6; the match to TRBD1 covers 8 bases. Germline CDR1 reads MDHEN; CDR2 reads SYDVKM. V shed 4 bases, J shed 9 bases, and the junction held 11 bases outside the gene matches. The CDR3 consists of 16 residues. CDR3 nucleotide sequence: TGTGCCAGCAGTTCGTCGGGCAGGGGGCTTAGTTCACCCCTCCACTTT. As protein: CASSSSGRGLSSPLHF. Full variable domain (remainder filled in from reference TRBV28 and TRBJ1-6): DVKVTQSSRYLVKRTGEKVFLECVQDMDHENMFWYRQDPGLGLRLIYFSYDVKMKEKGDIPEGYSVSREKKERFSLILESASTNQTSMYLCASSSSGRGLSSPLHFGNGTRLTVT.

Comment on this clonotype: A much larger clone lies one base from this, so it may be a read error. V usage is TRBV5-1 and J usage is TRBJ2-7; 7 bases map to TRBD2. Germline loops: CDR1 SGHRS, CDR2 YFSETQ. The CDR3 length is 12 residues. After removal of 4 bases from V and 5 bases from J, the junction contained 3 bases not matched to a gene. The CDR3 is CASSHTSDEQYF. The DNA of the CDR3 is TGCGCCAGCAGCCACACTAGCGACGAGCAGTACTTC.

The chain employs TRBV4-1 and TRBJ2-3; 7 positions match TRBD1. The CDR3 length is 14 residues. Germline V CDR1 and CDR2: MGHRA, YSYEKL. The V and J ends lost 6 bases and 2 bases, in that order; junction bases with no gene match: 5. CDR3 nucleotides: TGCGCCAGCAGTACAGGGGCGAACACAGATACGCAGTATTTT. Translation gives CASSTGANTDTQYF.

J is TRBJ2-3 and V is TRBV7-6; unclear D gene. In germline, CDR1 is SGHVS, CDR2 FNYEAQ. Trimming removed 2 bases at V and 4 bases at J, with 16 bases between. CDR3 size: 16 residues. CDR3 DNA: TGTGCCAGCAGCTTACTCTTAACGAGTACCCCAGATACGCAGTATTTT. Translation: CASSLLLTSTPDTQYF.

This clonotype was counted ten times or more. The chain joins TRBV6-2 or TRBV6-3 to TRBJ2-3; 11 bases map to TRBD2. V shed 6 bases and J 2 bases; nucleotides not matched to a gene: 4. The length of the CDR3 is 15 residues. Germline CDR1 is MNHEY and CDR2 is SVGEGT. Here the CDR3 reads CASRPSGRPTDTQYF. The DNA of the CDR3 is TGTGCCAGCAGACCTAGCGGGAGGCCCACAGATACGCAGTATTTT.

This clonotype was detected many times. The chain combines TRBV7-9 with TRBJ2-7, with TRBD2 identical over 7 bases. The CDR3 sequence is 13 residues long. V trimming: 4 bases; J trimming: 0 bases; junction bases outside the gene matches: 0. Looked up from germline, CDR1 is SEHNR and CDR2 is FQNEAQ (reference sequence). The CDR3 region is CASSWDYSYEQYF. The DNA of the CDR3 is TGTGCCAGCAGCTGGGACTACTCCTACGAGCAGTACTTC.

This sequence joins TRBV6-2 or TRBV6-3 and TRBJ2-1, with 9 bases that match TRBD1. Germline V gives CDR1 MNHEY, CDR2 SVGEGT. This CDR3 is 13 amino acids long. J lost 8 bases, V lost 5 bases, and 4 bases had no gene match. CDR3 sequence (DNA): TGTGCCAGCAGTACGGGACAGGGCTATGAGCAGTTCTTC. Protein sequence: CASSTGQGYEQFF.

This clonotype has a count of ten or more. This chain connects TRBV15 to TRBJ2-2, with D perhaps being TRBD1 or TRBD2 (6 bases each). V was cut by 8 bases and J by 7 bases, with 17 bases left in between. The V gene's germline CDR1 is LNHNV and CDR2 YYDKDF (reference sequence). The CDR3 runs 14 residues. For the CDR3, the DNA is TGTGCCACCCCGTCGGGGGCTGGAAACGGGGAGCTGTTTTTT. It is translated as CATPSGAGNGELFF.

In the case of this clonotype: A much bigger clone sits one base away, suggesting this may be a read error. The gene calls are TRBV9 and TRBJ1-2; D gene unclear. Germline V CDR1 and CDR2: SGDLS, YYNGEE. The CDR3 totals 14 residues. V was cut by 3 bases and J by 5 bases, with 14 bases left in between. Here the CDR3 DNA reads TGTGCCAGCAGCGGATCTACAGTAACATATGGCTACACCTTC. Its protein is CASSGSTVTYGYTF.

The chain joins TRBV29-1 to TRBJ2-5; unclear D gene. CDR1 SQVTM and CDR2 ANQGSEA come from the germline V gene. V lost 2 bases and J 5 bases, leaving 9 bases between the germline ends. This CDR3 spans 12 amino acids. The CDR3 is CSVELEWETQYF. In nucleotides, the CDR3 is TGCAGCGTTGAACTAGAATGGGAGACCCAGTACTTC.

This clonotype was recorded at least ten times. This chain connects TRBV6-2 or TRBV6-3 to TRBJ2-1; 9 bases line up with TRBD2. From germline, CDR1 is MNHEY and CDR2 SVGEGT. V was clipped by 6 bases and J by 2 bases; unmatched bases: 8. The CDR3 length is 16 residues. CDR3 DNA sequence: TGTGCCAGCAGCAACGAGGGACTAGCTGCCTACAATGAGCAGTTCTTC. Protein sequence: CASSNEGLAAYNEQFF.

The rearrangement joins TRBV28 to TRBJ1-2, with D hard to call. The germline gives CDR1 MDHEN, CDR2 SYDVKM. The V gene lost 2 bases and the J gene lost 10 bases, with 8 bases spanning the gap. The CDR3 runs to 11 residues. The CDR3 nucleotides are TGTGCCAGCAGTTTAAACAGCGTCTACACCTTC. Translation: CASSLNSVYTF.

J is TRBJ1-1 and V is TRBV11-2, with 8 positions matching TRBD1. Germline-derived CDR1 and CDR2 are SGHAT and FQNNGV. The CDR3 is 16 amino acids. V shed 5 bases and J 4 bases; nucleotides not matched to a gene: 12. The chain's CDR3 is CASSHLRDRIGTEAFF. Written as DNA, the CDR3 is TGTGCCAGCAGCCACCTCCGGGACAGGATAGGCACTGAAGCTTTCTTT.

This clonotype has just a few counts. CDR3 sequence reads: CASSEISRLGSGANVLTF. CDR3 coding DNA: TGTGCCAGCAGTGAAATCTCGAGACTTGGCTCTGGGGCCAACGTCCTGACTTTC. J is TRBJ2-6 and V is TRBV6-1; D remains unclear. Per germline, CDR1 MNHNS and CDR2 SASEGT. Trimming stripped 2 bases from V and 0 bases from J, with 14 bases between. This CDR3 has 18 amino acids.

This clonotype was seen repeatedly, ten times or more. The chain employs TRBV5-1 and TRBJ2-3, with unresolved D. Trimming shortened V by 0 bases and J by 4 bases, and 15 bases separated the two germline ends. The CDR3 extends over 16 amino acids. Germline V gene data show CDR1 as SGHRS and CDR2 as YFSETQ. The CDR3 sequence is CASSLAPVAVADTQYF. The DNA for the CDR3 is TGCGCCAGCAGCTTGGCTCCGGTCGCTGTCGCAGATACGCAGTATTTT.